The text below deals with one TCR beta chain. Its matching antigen is unknown. Other DNA sequences from this sample encode an identical CDR3 as well. The entry originates in a study of CD8+ T cells in alopecia areata. V was pared by 2 bases and J by 4 bases, with 8 bases between. The CDR3 totals 13 residues. Germline V lookup: CDR1 MNHEY, CDR2 SVGAGI. RNA extraction and reverse transcription yielded cDNA as sequencing template. The assay was immunoSEQ multiplex PCR, and TCRdb's table has in-frame clones only and misses some. The sample consists of roughly 150,000 clones, around half of them appearing once. Study-level points and caveats: Higher clonality and more expanded CD8+ clones appeared in lesional than normal scalp.

This clonotype was obtained from a human donor with alopecia areata. This rearrangement joins TRBV6-5 to TRBJ1-1; weak D call: TRBD1 (6 bases). The specimen was CD8+ T cells sorted from blood, collected at week 0. The CDR3 region is CASSYRGGTEAFF. DNA of the CDR3: TGTGCCAGCAGTTACAGGGGGGGCACTGAAGCTTTCTTT.